This T cell receptor beta chain appears in the sequencing data of a study of blood T cell repertoires in COVID-19. Study-wide background: The analysed material was cDNA or gDNA that came from T cells, B-cell-depleted T cells, or PBMCs.

Everyone who took part was roughly 18 to 95 years old, and they came from about 23 US areas. Cohorts were assigned according to the clinical history that participants reported. CDR1 is ENHRY, CDR2 SYGVKD, per germline. CDR3 length equals 14 residues. V was pared by 10 bases and J by 0 bases, with 13 bases between. Authors' processing steps: Counts of nucleated cells, estimated from reference gene primer amplification, were obtained. TCRdb keeps only in-frame clones here, not all; method: immunoSEQ multiplex PCR. For V, J and clone size, that table is used; D and trimming come from the DNA. The sample gives about 210,000 clones, around 81% of which show up once; approximately 9% is in the top ten.

The material sequenced was PBMCs or T cells enriched from blood (not recorded which). This TCR came from a woman between 45 and 60 years old with acute COVID-19. The chain uses TRBV10-3 and TRBJ2-1; D might be TRBD2 (5 bases). CDR3: CATRTDYSYNEQFF. CDR3 coding DNA: TGTGCCACCAGGACTGACTACTCCTACAATGAGCAGTTCTTC.